The sequence of this TCR beta chain was determined in a study of T-cell memory formation after mild COVID-19. This CDR3 comprises 14 residues. Germline lookup yields CDR1 SGHAT and CDR2 FQNNGV. Trimming took 4 bases from V and 2 from J, leaving 10 bases between them. TCRdb fed the 5' RACE reads into MiXCR, producing one record per CDR3 protein. The sample lists over 300,000 distinct CDR3 sequences; more than 20% were seen once. This clonotype was seen just once. The target antigen is unknown. Study-wide results and limits: Shrinking CD4+ clones were chiefly CM and EM; CD8+ ones were chiefly EMRA. CD4/CD8 balance held among clones contracting day 15 to 85, and later expanders leaned CD4+.

This chain links TRBV11-2 with TRBJ2-3; weak D call: TRBD2 (5 bases). Sequenced sample: PBMCs or a T cell subset sorted from them (not recorded which). The source is a man in his late teens or twenties who had mild COVID-19 (a few samples of this study predate the infection). Cell type and time point are not known. CDR3 residues: CASSSSGYTDTQYF. The CDR3 region has the DNA TGTGCCAGCAGCTCCAGCGGCTACACAGATACGCAGTATTTT.